The T cell receptor (beta chain) under discussion was sequenced for a study of CXCR3-negative and CXCR3-positive naive CD8 T cells. In triplicate, each CD8+ T cell subset was sorted at fewer than 350,000 cells per replicate. UMI-labeled 5' RACE yielded the TRB cDNA libraries. TCRdb reprocessed the 5' RACE reads and reports one entry per CDR3 protein, with no DNA. This repertoire includes approximately 52,000 distinct CDR3 sequences. This receptor was obtained from a human donor in good health. Some clones in this sample may be carry-over from other donors' samples. The source material was memory CD8+ T cells from blood.

CDR3 region: CSALGGNYGETQYF. The chain uses TRBV29-1 and TRBJ2-5; TCRdb lists TRBD2, though no DNA is available to test this call. The CDR3 spans 14 residues. The germline gives CDR1 SQVTM, CDR2 ANQGSEA.